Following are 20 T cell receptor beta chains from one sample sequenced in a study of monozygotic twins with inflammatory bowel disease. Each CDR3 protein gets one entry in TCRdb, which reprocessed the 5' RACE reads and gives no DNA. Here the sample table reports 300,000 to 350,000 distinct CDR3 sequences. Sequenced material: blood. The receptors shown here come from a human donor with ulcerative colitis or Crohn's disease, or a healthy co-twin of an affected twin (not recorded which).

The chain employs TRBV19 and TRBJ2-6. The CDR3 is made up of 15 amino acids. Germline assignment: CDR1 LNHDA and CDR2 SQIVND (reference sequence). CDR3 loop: CASRSWSSGANVLTF.

CDR3 amino acids: CASRPLLAGGPDTQYF. The chain employs TRBV12-3 or TRBV12-4 and TRBJ2-3; the TRBD2 assignment by TCRdb is unverifiable without DNA. The CDR3 length is 16 residues.

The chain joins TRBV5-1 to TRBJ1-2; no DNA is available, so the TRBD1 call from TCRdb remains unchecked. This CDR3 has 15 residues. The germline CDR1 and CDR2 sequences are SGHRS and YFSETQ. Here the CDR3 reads CASSPRQEANYGYTF.

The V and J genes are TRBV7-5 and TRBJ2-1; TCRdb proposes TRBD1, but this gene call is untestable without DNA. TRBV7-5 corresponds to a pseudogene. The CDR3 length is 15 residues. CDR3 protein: CISVPYVRGGDEQFF.

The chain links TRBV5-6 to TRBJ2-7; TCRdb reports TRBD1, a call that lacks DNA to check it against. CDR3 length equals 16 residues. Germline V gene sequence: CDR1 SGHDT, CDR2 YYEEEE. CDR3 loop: CASSLLGQGVSYEQYF.

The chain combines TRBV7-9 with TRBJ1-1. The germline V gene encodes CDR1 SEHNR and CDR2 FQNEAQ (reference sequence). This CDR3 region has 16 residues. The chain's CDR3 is CASSPALLGPDTEAFF. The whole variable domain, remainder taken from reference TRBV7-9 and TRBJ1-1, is DTGVSQNPRHKITKRGQNVTFRCDPISEHNRLYWYRQTLGQGPEFLTYFQNEAQLEKSRLLSDRFSAERPKGSFSTLEIQRTEQGDSAMYLCASSPALLGPDTEAFFGQGTRLTVV.

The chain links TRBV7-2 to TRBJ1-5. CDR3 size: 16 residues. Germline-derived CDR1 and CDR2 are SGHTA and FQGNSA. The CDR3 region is CASSLGRERSNQPQHF.

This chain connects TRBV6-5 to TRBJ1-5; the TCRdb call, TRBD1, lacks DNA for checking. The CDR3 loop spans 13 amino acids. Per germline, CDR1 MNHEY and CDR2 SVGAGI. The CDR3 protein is CASSRDGYQPQHF.

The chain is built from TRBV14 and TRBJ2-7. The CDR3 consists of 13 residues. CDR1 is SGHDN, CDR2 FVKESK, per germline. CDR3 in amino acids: CASSPLDSYEQYF.

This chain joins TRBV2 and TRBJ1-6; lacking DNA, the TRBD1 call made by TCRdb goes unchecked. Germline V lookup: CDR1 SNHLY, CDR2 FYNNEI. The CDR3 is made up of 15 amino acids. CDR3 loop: CASNRDRAYNSPLHF.

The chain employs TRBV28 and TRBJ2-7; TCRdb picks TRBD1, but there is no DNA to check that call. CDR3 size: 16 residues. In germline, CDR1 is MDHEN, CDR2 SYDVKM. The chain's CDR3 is CATGAVGGAFAYEQYF. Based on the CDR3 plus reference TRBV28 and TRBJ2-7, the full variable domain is DVKVTQSSRYLVKRTGEKVFLECVQDMDHENMFWYRQDPGLGLRLIYFSYDVKMKEKGDIPEGYSVSREKKERFSLILESASTNQTSMYLCATGAVGGAFAYEQYFGPGTRLTVT.

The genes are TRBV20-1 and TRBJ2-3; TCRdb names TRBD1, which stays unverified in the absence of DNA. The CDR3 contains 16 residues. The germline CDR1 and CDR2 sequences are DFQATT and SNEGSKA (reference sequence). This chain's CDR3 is CSLVGVVGASTDTQYF.

CDR3 protein: CASSLARVGSYEQYF. This chain uses TRBV5-1 with TRBJ2-7. CDR1 is SGHRS and CDR2 is YFSETQ in the germline V gene. CDR3 length equals 15 residues.

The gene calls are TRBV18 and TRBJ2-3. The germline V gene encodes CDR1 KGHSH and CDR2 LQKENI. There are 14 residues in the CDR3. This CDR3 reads CASSPGLAPDTQYF.

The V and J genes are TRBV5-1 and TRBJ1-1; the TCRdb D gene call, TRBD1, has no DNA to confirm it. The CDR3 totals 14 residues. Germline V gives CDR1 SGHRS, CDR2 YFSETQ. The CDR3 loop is CASSLLLDGAGAFF.

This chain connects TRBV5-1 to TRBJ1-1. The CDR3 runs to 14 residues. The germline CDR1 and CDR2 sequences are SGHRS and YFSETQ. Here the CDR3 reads CASSLQGPNTEAFF.

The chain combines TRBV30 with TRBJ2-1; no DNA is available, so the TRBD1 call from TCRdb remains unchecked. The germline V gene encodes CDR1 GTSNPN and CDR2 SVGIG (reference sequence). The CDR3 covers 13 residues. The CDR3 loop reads CAWTRDATTELFF.

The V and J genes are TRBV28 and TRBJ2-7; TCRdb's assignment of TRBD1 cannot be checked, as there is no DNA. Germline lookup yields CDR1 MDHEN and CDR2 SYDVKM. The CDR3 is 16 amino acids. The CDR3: CASSSPGPVGAYEQYF.

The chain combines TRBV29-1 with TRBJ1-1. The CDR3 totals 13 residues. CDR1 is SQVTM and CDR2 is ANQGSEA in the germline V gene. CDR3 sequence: CSVAEGMNTEAFF.

The CDR3 sequence is CASSLDVQVETQYF. The V and J genes are TRBV7-9 and TRBJ2-5; the D gene TCRdb calls, TRBD1, cannot be checked with no DNA. The length of the CDR3 is 14 residues. CDR1 and CDR2 (germline): SEHNR, FQNEAQ (reference sequence).